This T cell receptor (beta chain) was retrieved from a study of response to subunit inactivated influenza vaccine (dated by TCRdb to 2016 to 2019). Broadly, across the study: Deep quantitative profiling of the T cell receptor repertoire was used in the study to follow responses to a trivalent subunit inactivated influenza vaccine.

The library was prepared using RT-PCR. The sample was run on an Illumina HiSeq 2500. TCRdb reprocessed the public reads (quality trimming at Q25 with fastp, clone calling with MiXCR) and kept in-frame beta chains. Records with the same CDR3 protein are collapsed into one entry carrying the most frequent genes and DNA. The sample records 250,000 to 350,000 distinct CDR3 sequences, around 20% of which are singletons. 10% of the sample belongs to the ten largest clones. Turning to this clonotype: Its antigen is not yet known. No base quality information exists; no much larger clone differs at one position.

Measured from the cysteine to the phenylalanine, the CDR3 is 15 residues long. Only CDR3 DNA is held: 45 bases, read in frame from base 1. Looking up the germline V gene yields CDR1 SNHLY and CDR2 FYNNEI. Clipping removes 7 bases from V and 2 bases from J, with 8 as the unmatched junction base count. General study outcomes and caveats: According to the authors, only a limited number of new T cells may be recruited by each seasonal influenza vaccination.

Recombination connected TRBV2 to TRBJ2-7; 10 central nucleotides agree with TRBD1. The source is a man aged 50 to 75 who received an inactivated influenza vaccine. Donor details come from another sample of the same person, matched by shared clones. The material was PBMCs from blood, obtained about 20 months after vaccination. The CDR3 has the sequence CASTLLGQGTYEQYF. The sequenced DNA: TGTGCCAGCACCCTACTGGGACAGGGGACCTACGAGCAGTACTTC.